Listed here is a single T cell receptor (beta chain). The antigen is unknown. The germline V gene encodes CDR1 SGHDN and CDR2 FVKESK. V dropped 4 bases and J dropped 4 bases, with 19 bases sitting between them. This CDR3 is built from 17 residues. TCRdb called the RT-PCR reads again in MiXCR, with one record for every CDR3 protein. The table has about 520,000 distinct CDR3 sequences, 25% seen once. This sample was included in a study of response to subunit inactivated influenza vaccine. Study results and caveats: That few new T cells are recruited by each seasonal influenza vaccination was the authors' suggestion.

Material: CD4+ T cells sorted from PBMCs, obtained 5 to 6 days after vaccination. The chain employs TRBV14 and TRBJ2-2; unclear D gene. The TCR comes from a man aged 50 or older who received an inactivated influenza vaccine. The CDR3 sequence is CASSPHLGRSATGELFF. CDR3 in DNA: TGTGCCAGCAGCCCTCATCTGGGTAGATCGGCCACCGGGGAGCTGTTTTTT. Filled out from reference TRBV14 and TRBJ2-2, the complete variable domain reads EAGVTQFPSHSVIEKGQTVTLRCDPISGHDNLYWYRRVMGKEIKFLLHFVKESKQDESGMPNNRFLAERTGGTYSTLKVQPAELEDSGVYFCASSPHLGRSATGELFFGEGSRLTVL.